A selection of T cell receptor beta chains follows, all from one sample in a study of technical replicates of blood from several donors. Clones were sequenced by immunoSEQ multiplex PCR, and TCRdb holds only the in-frame ones, with some missing. Here the sample spans under 55,000 clones, 95% to 96% being singletons. The sequenced sample was T cells isolated from PBMCs. The origin of the receptors is a human donor in good health. The CDR3 runs from the conserved cysteine through the conserved F or W. D genes are given only for firm matches.

>TRBJ2-3|TRBD1|TRBV29-1
TGCAGCGTTGAAGACGTTAGACAGGGGGCCACAGATACGCAGTATTTT
CSVEDVRQGATDTQYF
>TRBJ2-3|-|TRBV7-2
TGTGCCAGCAGCGAGAGACAGGGGAGGGGAGATACGCAGTATTTT
CASSERQGRGDTQYF
>TRBJ1-3|TRBD1|TRBV27
TGTGCCAGCAGTTTGGGGATCGGGACAGGGAGTGGAAACACCATATATTTT
CASSLGIGTGSGNTIYF
>TRBJ2-7|TRBD2|TRBV6-1
TGTGCCAGCATCCTGGGACTAGCGGGAGGGGGTGAGCAGTACTTC
CASILGLAGGGEQYF
>TRBJ2-3|-|TRBV11-3
TGTGCCAGCAGCTTGCGACATAGTACAGATACGCAGTATTTT
CASSLRHSTDTQYF
>TRBJ1-5|TRBD1|TRBV10-3
TGTGCCATCAGTGGGGGGACAGGGGGTCAGCCCCAGCATTTT
CAISGGTGGQPQHF
>TRBJ2-1|TRBD2|TRBV28
TGTGCCAGCATGGCGGGGGGCTCCTACAATGAGCAGTTCTTC
CASMAGGSYNEQFF
>TRBJ2-7|-|TRBV7-2
TGTGCCAGCAGTCCTATCCACCGCGAGCAGTACTTC
CASSPIHREQYF
>TRBJ2-7|-|TRBV5-1
TGCGCCAGCAGCTTGGAAACACGCGAACAGGTCTACGAGCAGTACTTC
CASSLETREQVYEQYF
>TRBJ2-3|-|TRBV5-1
TGCGCCAGCACCCCCCTCAGTTTAGCCGGGACAGATACGCAGTATTTT
CASTPLSLAGTDTQYF
>TRBJ2-5|-|TRBV4-1
TGCGCCAGCAGCCAAGAGGTCCAGCGGGAGACCCAGTACTTC
CASSQEVQRETQYF
>TRBJ1-4|TRBD1|TRBV6-1
TGTGCCAGCAGTGATACAGGGGGGAATGAAAAACTGTTTTTT
CASSDTGGNEKLFF
>TRBJ1-4|TRBD1|TRBV28
TGTGCCAGCAGCTCGACAGGGGCGGCTAATGAAAAACTGTTTTTT
CASSSTGAANEKLFF
>TRBJ2-3|-|TRBV11-2
TGTGCCAGCACCTCCAGTTACACAGATACGCAGTATTTT
CASTSSYTDTQYF
>TRBJ1-2|TRBD1|TRBV27
TGTGCCAGCAGTTTAGACAGGGGGGTAGATGGCTACACCTTC
CASSLDRGVDGYTF
>TRBJ2-3|-|TRBV27
TGTGCCAGCAGTCTCAAGGACTCTGTGCTGACAGATACGCAGTATTTT
CASSLKDSVLTDTQYF